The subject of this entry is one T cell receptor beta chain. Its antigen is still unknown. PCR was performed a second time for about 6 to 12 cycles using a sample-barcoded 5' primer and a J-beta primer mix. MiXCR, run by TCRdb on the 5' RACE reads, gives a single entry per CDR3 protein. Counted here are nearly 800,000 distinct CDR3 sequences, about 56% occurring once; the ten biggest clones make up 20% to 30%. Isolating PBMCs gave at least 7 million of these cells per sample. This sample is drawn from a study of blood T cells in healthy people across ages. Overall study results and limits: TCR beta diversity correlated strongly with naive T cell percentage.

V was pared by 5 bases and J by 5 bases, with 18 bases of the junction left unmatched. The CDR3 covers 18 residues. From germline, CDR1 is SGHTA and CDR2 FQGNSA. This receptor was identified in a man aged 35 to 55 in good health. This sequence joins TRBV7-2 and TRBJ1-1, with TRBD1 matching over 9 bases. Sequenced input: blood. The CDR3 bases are TGTGCCAGCAGCCCCCTCACTCCGGGACAGGGCAGGAAGACTGAAGCTTTCTTT. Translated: CASSPLTPGQGRKTEAFF.